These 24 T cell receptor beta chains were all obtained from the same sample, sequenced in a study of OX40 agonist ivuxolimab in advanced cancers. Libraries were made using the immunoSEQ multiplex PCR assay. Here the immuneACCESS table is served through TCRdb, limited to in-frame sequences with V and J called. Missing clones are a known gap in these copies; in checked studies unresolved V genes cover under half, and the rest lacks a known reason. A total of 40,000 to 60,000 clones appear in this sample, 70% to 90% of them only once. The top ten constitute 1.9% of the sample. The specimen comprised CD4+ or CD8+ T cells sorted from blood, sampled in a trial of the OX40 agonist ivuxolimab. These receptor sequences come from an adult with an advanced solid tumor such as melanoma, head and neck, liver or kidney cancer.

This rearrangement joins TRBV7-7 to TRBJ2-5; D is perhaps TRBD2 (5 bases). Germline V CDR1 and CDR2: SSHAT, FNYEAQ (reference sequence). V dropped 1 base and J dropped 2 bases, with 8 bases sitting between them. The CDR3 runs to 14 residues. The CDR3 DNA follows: TGTGCCAGCAGCTTAGTGGGGAGACAAGAGACCCAGTACTTC. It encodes CASSLVGRQETQYF.

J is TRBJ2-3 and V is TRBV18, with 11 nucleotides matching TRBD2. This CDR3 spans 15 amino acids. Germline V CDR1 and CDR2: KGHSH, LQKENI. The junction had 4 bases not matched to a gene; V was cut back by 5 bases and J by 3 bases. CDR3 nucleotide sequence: TGTGCCAGCTCATCTTCTAGCGGGAGGACAGATACGCAGTATTTT. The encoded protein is CASSSSSGRTDTQYF.

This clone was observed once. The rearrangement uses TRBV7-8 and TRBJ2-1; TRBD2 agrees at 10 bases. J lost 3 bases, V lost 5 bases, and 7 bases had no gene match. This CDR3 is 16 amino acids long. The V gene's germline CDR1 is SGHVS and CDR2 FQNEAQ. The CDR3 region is CASSHGLAAFYNEQFF. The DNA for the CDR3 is TGTGCCAGCAGCCACGGACTAGCGGCCTTCTACAATGAGCAGTTCTTC.

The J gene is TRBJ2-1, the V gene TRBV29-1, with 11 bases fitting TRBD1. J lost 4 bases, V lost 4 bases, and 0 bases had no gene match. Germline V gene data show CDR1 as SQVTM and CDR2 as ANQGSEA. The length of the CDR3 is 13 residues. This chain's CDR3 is CSVGDRGYNEQFF. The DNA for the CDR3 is TGCAGCGTTGGGGACAGGGGGTACAATGAGCAGTTCTTC.

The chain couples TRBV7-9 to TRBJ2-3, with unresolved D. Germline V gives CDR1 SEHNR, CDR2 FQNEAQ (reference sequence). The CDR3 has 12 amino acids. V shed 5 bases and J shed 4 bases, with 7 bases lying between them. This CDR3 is CASSPLSDTQYF. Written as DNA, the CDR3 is TGTGCCAGCAGCCCTTTATCAGATACGCAGTATTTT.

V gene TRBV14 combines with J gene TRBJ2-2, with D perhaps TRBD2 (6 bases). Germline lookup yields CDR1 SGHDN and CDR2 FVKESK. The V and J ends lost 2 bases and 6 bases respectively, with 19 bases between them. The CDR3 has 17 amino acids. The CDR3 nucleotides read TGTGCCAGCAGCCAATCGTTAAGATTCGGAGGGGCCGGGGAGCTGTTTTTT. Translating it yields CASSQSLRFGGAGELFF.

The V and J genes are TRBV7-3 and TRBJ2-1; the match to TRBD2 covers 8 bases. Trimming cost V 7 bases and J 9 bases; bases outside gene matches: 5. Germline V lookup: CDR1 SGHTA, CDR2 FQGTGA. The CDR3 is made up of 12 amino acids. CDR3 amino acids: CASNGSGGEQFF. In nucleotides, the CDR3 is TGTGCCAGCAACGGCAGCGGGGGTGAGCAGTTCTTC.

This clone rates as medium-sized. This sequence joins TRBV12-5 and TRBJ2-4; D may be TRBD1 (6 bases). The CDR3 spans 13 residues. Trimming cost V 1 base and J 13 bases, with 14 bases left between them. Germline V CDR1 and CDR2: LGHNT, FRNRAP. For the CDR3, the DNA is TGTGCTAGTGGTTTGGAAGGCAAAGGGGGACAGTACTTC. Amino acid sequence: CASGLEGKGGQYF.

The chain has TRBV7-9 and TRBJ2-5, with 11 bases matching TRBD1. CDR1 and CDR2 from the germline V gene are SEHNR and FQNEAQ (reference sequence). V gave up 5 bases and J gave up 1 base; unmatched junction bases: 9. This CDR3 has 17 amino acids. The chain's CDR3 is CASSPLGQGAPQETQYF. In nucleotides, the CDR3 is TGTGCCAGCAGCCCCCTCGGACAGGGGGCGCCCCAAGAGACCCAGTACTTC.

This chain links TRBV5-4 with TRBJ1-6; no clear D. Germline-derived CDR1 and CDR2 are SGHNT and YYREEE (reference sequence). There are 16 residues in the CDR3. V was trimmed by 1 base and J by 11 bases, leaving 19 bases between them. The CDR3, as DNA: TGTGCCAGCAGCTTGTCGTCTGTGGGAGTCGGTCCACCCCTCCACTTT. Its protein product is CASSLSSVGVGPPLHF.

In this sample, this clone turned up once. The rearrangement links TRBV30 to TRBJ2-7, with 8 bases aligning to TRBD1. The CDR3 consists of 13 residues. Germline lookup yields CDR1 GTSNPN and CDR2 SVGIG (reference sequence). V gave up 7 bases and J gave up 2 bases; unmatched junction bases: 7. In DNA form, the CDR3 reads TGTGCCTACGGGACAGGCGGGCCCTACGAGCAGTACTTC. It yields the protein CAYGTGGPYEQYF.

Written as DNA, the CDR3 is TGTGCCAGCAGCTACGGGGGTACCGCAAATTACAATGAGCAGTTCTTC. It codes for CASSYGGTANYNEQFF. The rearrangement uses TRBV5-6 and TRBJ2-1, with D tentatively TRBD2 (6 bases). V was trimmed by 3 bases and J by 4 bases, leaving 17 bases between them. CDR1 is SGHDT and CDR2 is YYEEEE in the germline V gene. The CDR3 loop spans 16 amino acids.

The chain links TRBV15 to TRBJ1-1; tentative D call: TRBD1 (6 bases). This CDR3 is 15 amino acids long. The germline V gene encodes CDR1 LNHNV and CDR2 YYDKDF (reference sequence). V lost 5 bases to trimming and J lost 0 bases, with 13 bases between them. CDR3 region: CATSYGQIMNTEAFF. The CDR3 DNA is TGTGCCACCAGCTACGGACAGATCATGAACACTGAAGCTTTCTTT.

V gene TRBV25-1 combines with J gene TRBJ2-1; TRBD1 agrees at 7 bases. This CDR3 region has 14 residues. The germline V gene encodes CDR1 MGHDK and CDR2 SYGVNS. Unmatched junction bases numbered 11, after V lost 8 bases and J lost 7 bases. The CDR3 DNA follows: TGTGCCAGCGCACCACAGGGGTTTGGAAATGAGCAGTTCTTC. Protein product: CASAPQGFGNEQFF.

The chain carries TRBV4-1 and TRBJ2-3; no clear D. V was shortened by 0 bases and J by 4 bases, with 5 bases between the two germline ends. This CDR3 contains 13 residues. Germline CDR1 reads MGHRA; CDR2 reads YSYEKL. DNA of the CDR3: TGCGCCAGCAGCCAAGAGATCCCAGATACGCAGTATTTT. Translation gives CASSQEIPDTQYF.

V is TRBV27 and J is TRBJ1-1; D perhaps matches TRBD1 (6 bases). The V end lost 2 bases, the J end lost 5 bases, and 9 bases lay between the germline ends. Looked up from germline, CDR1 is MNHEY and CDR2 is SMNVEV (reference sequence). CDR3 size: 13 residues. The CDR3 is CASSLRGTTEAFF. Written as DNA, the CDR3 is TGTGCCAGCAGTTTACGGGGGACAACTGAAGCTTTCTTT.

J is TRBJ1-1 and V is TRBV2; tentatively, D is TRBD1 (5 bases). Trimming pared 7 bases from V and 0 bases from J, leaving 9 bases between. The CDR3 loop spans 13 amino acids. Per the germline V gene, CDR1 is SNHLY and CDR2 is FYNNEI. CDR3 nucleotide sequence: TGTGCCAGCAATGGGGCCGTGAACACTGAAGCTTTCTTT. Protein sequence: CASNGAVNTEAFF.

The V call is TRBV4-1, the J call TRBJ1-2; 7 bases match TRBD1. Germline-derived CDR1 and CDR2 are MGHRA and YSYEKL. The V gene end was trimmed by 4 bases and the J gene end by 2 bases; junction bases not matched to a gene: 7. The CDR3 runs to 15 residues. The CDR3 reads CASSREGAGNYGYTF. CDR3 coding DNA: TGCGCCAGCAGCCGGGAGGGGGCAGGAAACTATGGCTACACCTTC.

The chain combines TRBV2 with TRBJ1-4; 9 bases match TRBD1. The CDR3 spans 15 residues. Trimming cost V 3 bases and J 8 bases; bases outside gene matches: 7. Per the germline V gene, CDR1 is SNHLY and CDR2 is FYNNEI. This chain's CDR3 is CASSELTGGGEKLFF. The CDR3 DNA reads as TGTGCCAGCAGTGAGCTGACAGGGGGGGGAGAAAAACTGTTTTTT.

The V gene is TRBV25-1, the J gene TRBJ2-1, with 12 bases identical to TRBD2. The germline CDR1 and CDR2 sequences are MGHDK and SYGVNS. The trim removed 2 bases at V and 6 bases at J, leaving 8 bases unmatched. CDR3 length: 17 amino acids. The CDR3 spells CASSERRTSGIFNEQFF. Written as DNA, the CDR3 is TGTGCCAGCAGTGAAAGGAGGACTAGCGGGATATTCAATGAGCAGTTCTTC.

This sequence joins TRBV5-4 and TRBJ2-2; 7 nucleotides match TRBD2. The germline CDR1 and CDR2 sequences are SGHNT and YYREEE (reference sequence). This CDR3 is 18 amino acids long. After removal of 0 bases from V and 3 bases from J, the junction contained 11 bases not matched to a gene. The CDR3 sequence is CASSLVGGGPLDTGELFF. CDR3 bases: TGTGCCAGCAGCTTGGTTGGGGGAGGGCCTCTGGACACCGGGGAGCTGTTTTTT. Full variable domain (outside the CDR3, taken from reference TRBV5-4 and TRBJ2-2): ETGVTQSPTHLIKTRGQQVTLRCSSQSGHNTVSWYQQALGQGPQFIFQYYREEENGRGNFPPRFSGLQFPNYSSELNVNALELDDSALYLCASSLVGGGPLDTGELFFGEGSRLTVL.

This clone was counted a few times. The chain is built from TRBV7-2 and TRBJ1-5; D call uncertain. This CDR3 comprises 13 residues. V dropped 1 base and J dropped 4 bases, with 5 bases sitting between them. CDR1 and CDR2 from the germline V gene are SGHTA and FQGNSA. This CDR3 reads CASSLGPNQPQHF. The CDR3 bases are TGTGCCAGCAGCTTAGGACCTAATCAGCCCCAGCATTTT. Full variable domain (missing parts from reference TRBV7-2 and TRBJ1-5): GAGVSQSPSNKVTEKGKDVELRCDPISGHTALYWYRQSLGQGLEFLIYFQGNSAPDKSGLPSDRFSAERTGGSVSTLTIQRTQQEDSAVYLCASSLGPNQPQHFGDGTRLSIL.

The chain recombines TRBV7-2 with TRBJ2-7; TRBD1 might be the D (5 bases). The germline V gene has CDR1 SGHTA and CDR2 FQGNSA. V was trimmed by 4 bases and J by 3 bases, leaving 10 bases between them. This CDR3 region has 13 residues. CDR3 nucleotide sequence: TGTGCCAGCAGCTCCCCAGGGAACTACGAGCAGTACTTC. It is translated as CASSSPGNYEQYF.

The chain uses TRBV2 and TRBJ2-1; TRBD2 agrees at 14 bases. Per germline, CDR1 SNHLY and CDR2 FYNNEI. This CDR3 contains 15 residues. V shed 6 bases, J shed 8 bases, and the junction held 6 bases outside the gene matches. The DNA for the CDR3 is TGTGCCAGCAGGGCGGGACTAGCGGGAGTTGATGAGCAGTTCTTC. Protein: CASRAGLAGVDEQFF.